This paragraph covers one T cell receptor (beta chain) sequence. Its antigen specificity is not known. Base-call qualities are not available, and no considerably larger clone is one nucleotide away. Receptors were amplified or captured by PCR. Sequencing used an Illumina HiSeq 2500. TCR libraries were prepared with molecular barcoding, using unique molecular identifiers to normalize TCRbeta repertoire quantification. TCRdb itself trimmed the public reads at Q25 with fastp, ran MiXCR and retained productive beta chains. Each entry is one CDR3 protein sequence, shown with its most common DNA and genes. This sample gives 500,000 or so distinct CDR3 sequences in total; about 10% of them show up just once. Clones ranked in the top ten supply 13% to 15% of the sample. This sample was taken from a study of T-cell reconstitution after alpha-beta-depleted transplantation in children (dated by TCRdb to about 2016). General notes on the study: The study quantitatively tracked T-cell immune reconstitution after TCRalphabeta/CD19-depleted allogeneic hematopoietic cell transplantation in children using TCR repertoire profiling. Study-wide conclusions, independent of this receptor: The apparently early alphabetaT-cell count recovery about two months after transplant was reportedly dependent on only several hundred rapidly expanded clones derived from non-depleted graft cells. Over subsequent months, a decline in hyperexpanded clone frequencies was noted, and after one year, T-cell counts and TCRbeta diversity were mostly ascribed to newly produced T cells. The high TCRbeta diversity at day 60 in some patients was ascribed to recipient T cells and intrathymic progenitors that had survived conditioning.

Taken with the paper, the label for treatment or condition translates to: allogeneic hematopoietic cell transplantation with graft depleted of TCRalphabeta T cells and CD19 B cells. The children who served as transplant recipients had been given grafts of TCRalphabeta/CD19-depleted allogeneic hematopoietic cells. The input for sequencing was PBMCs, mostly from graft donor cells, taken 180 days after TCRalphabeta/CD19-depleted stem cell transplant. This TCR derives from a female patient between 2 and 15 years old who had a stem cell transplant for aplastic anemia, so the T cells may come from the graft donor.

CDR3 protein: CSARDPSGYNEQFF. The nucleotide sequence reads TGCAGTGCTAGAGACCCTAGCGGCTACAATGAGCAGTTCTTC. Recombination joined TRBV20-1 with TRBJ2-1; TRBD2 matches 7 bases in the middle. CDR1 and CDR2, per the germline V gene (reference sequence), are DFQATT and SNEGSKA. V loses 0 bases at its end and J loses 3 bases; junction bases beyond the gene matches: 2. Spanning cysteine to phenylalanine, the CDR3 consists of 14 amino acids. Only the CDR3 region is kept as DNA, spanning 42 bases read in frame from base 1.